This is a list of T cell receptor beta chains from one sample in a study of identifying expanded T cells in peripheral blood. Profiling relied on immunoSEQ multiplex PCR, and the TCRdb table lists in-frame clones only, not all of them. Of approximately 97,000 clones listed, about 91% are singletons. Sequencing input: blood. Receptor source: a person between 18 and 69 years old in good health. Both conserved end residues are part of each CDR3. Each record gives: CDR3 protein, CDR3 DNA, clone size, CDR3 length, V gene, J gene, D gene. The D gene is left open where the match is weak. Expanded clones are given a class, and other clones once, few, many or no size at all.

CDR3aa: CASSSSGRALAKNIQYF
CDR3nt: TGTGCCAGCAGTTCTAGCGGGAGGGCACTAGCCAAAAACATTCAGTACTTC
abundance: once
len: 17
v_gene: TRBV28
j_gene: TRBJ2-4
d_gene: TRBD2

CDR3aa: CASSESRSSYEQYF
CDR3nt: TGCGCCAGCAGTGAGTCAAGGAGCTCCTACGAGCAGTACTTC
abundance: -
len: 14
v_gene: TRBV10-2
j_gene: TRBJ2-7
d_gene: -

CDR3aa: CASSFPPEREFF
CDR3nt: TGTGCCAGCAGCTTTCCACCCGAAAGGGAGTTCTTC
abundance: -
len: 12
v_gene: TRBV5-6
j_gene: TRBJ2-1
d_gene: -

CDR3aa: CASSSMTGFGGNTIYF
CDR3nt: TGTGCCAGCTCATCTATGACAGGGTTTGGCGGAAACACCATATATTTT
abundance: -
len: 16
v_gene: TRBV18
j_gene: TRBJ1-3
d_gene: TRBD1

CDR3aa: CASSPGLRGVHEQFF
CDR3nt: TGTGCCAGCAGCCCGGGACTACGAGGGGTCCATGAGCAGTTCTTC
abundance: -
len: 15
v_gene: TRBV5-6
j_gene: TRBJ2-1
d_gene: TRBD2

CDR3aa: CSAAAGSPLHF
CDR3nt: TGCAGTGCCGCAGCCGGCTCACCCCTCCACTTT
abundance: few
len: 11
v_gene: TRBV20-1
j_gene: TRBJ1-6
d_gene: -

CDR3aa: CASSRDMKNIQYF
CDR3nt: TGTGCCAGCAGTCGGGACATGAAAAACATTCAGTACTTC
abundance: -
len: 13
v_gene: TRBV6-5
j_gene: TRBJ2-4
d_gene: -

CDR3aa: CASSGGHGKNIQYF
CDR3nt: TGCGCCAGCAGTGGTGGACACGGCAAAAACATTCAGTACTTC
abundance: -
len: 14
v_gene: TRBV23-1
j_gene: TRBJ2-4
d_gene: -

CDR3aa: CASSLEASPSGYTF
CDR3nt: TGTGCCAGCAGCTTAGAGGCTTCGCCCAGTGGCTACACCTTC
abundance: -
len: 14
v_gene: TRBV7-2
j_gene: TRBJ1-2
d_gene: -

CDR3aa: CASTLYQETQYF
CDR3nt: TGTGCCAGCACCTTGTACCAAGAGACCCAGTACTTC
abundance: -
len: 12
v_gene: TRBV2
j_gene: TRBJ2-5
d_gene: -

CDR3aa: CASSIRGGASYF
CDR3nt: TGTGCCAGCAGTATACGGGGGGGCGCGTCGTACTTC
abundance: -
len: 12
v_gene: TRBV6-5
j_gene: TRBJ2-4
d_gene: TRBD2

CDR3aa: CASSLGTGDTEAFF
CDR3nt: TGTGCCAGCAGCCTCGGGACAGGGGATACTGAAGCTTTCTTT
abundance: -
len: 14
v_gene: TRBV7-3
j_gene: TRBJ1-1
d_gene: TRBD1

CDR3aa: CASSSEYGGYEQYF
CDR3nt: TGTGCCAGCAGTTCCGAATACGGGGGGTACGAGCAGTACTTC
abundance: -
len: 14
v_gene: TRBV6-5
j_gene: TRBJ2-7
d_gene: TRBD2

CDR3aa: CATSRDLDRWETQYF
CDR3nt: TGTGCCACCAGCAGAGATCTGGACAGGTGGGAGACCCAGTACTTC
abundance: -
len: 15
v_gene: TRBV15
j_gene: TRBJ2-5
d_gene: TRBD1

CDR3aa: CASSLAQGPDTQYF
CDR3nt: TGCGCCAGCAGCTTGGCGCAGGGGCCAGATACGCAGTATTTT
abundance: once
len: 14
v_gene: TRBV5-1
j_gene: TRBJ2-3
d_gene: -

CDR3aa: CASSKDGGAPTEAFF
CDR3nt: TGTGCCAGCAGCAAAGACGGGGGCGCACCCACTGAAGCTTTCTTT
abundance: -
len: 15
v_gene: TRBV21-1
j_gene: TRBJ1-1
d_gene: -

CDR3aa: CASRLQGFGNTEAFF
CDR3nt: TGTGCCAGCAGGTTACAGGGTTTTGGGAACACTGAAGCTTTCTTT
abundance: -
len: 15
v_gene: TRBV6-5
j_gene: TRBJ1-1
d_gene: -

CDR3aa: CASSRGTARGPYIQYF
CDR3nt: TGTGCCAGCAGCCGAGGGACAGCAAGGGGCCCGTACATTCAGTACTTC
abundance: -
len: 16
v_gene: TRBV5-6
j_gene: TRBJ2-4
d_gene: TRBD1

CDR3aa: CASSPNRAEVDGYTF
CDR3nt: TGTGCCAGTAGTCCAAACAGGGCGGAGGTAGATGGCTACACCTTC
abundance: -
len: 15
v_gene: TRBV19
j_gene: TRBJ1-2
d_gene: -

CDR3aa: CASSLDGGTEAFF
CDR3nt: TGTGCCAGCAGCTTAGATGGAGGGACTGAAGCTTTCTTT
abundance: few
len: 13
v_gene: TRBV7-3
j_gene: TRBJ1-1
d_gene: -

CDR3aa: CASSSYTGYNEQFF
CDR3nt: TGTGCCAGCAGTTCCTATACAGGGTACAATGAGCAGTTCTTC
abundance: -
len: 14
v_gene: TRBV28
j_gene: TRBJ2-1
d_gene: -

CDR3aa: CATRGSYNEQFF
CDR3nt: TGTGCCACCCGGGGCTCCTACAATGAGCAGTTCTTC
abundance: -
len: 12
v_gene: TRBV15
j_gene: TRBJ2-1
d_gene: -

CDR3aa: CASCTGQGYEQYF
CDR3nt: TGTGCCAGCTGTACCGGACAGGGCTACGAGCAGTACTTC
abundance: -
len: 13
v_gene: TRBV18
j_gene: TRBJ2-7
d_gene: TRBD1

CDR3aa: CASTSGTGTDTQYF
CDR3nt: TGTGCCAGTACCTCCGGGACGGGTACGGATACGCAGTATTTT
abundance: -
len: 14
v_gene: TRBV19
j_gene: TRBJ2-3
d_gene: -

CDR3aa: CASSITLAGVETQYF
CDR3nt: TGTGCCAGCAGCATTACCCTAGCGGGGGTTGAGACCCAGTACTTC
abundance: -
len: 15
v_gene: TRBV9
j_gene: TRBJ2-5
d_gene: TRBD2

CDR3aa: CSARRETQYF
CDR3nt: TGCAGTGCTAGACGGGAGACCCAGTACTTC
abundance: -
len: 10
v_gene: TRBV20-1
j_gene: TRBJ2-5
d_gene: -

CDR3aa: CASSRLGYEQYF
CDR3nt: TGTGCCAGCAGTCGACTAGGTTACGAGCAGTACTTC
abundance: -
len: 12
v_gene: TRBV14
j_gene: TRBJ2-7
d_gene: -

CDR3aa: CASSPNTGELFF
CDR3nt: TGTGCCAGCAGCCCCAACACCGGGGAGCTGTTTTTT
abundance: -
len: 12
v_gene: TRBV7-3
j_gene: TRBJ2-2
d_gene: -

CDR3aa: CASSPLGHQPQHF
CDR3nt: TGTGCCAGCAGCCCTCTTGGACATCAGCCCCAGCATTTT
abundance: -
len: 13
v_gene: TRBV7-3
j_gene: TRBJ1-5
d_gene: -

CDR3aa: CASSFGGAYEQYF
CDR3nt: TGCGCCAGCAGCTTTGGGGGGGCCTACGAGCAGTACTTC
abundance: -
len: 13
v_gene: TRBV5-1
j_gene: TRBJ2-7
d_gene: TRBD2

CDR3aa: CASSLGTYYEQYF
CDR3nt: TGCGCCAGCAGCTTGGGGACATACTACGAGCAGTACTTC
abundance: -
len: 13
v_gene: TRBV5-1
j_gene: TRBJ2-7
d_gene: -

CDR3aa: CASSQGTYVHEQFF
CDR3nt: TGCGCCAGCAGCCAAGGGACATACGTCCATGAGCAGTTCTTC
abundance: -
len: 14
v_gene: TRBV4-3
j_gene: TRBJ2-1
d_gene: -

CDR3aa: CAISDGTVTYEQYF
CDR3nt: TGTGCCATCAGTGACGGGACAGTGACCTACGAGCAGTACTTC
abundance: -
len: 14
v_gene: TRBV10-3
j_gene: TRBJ2-7
d_gene: TRBD1

CDR3aa: CSARPHNEQFF
CDR3nt: TGCAGTGCTAGACCCCACAATGAGCAGTTCTTC
abundance: -
len: 11
v_gene: TRBV20-1
j_gene: TRBJ2-1
d_gene: -

CDR3aa: CASSPPNGQGYEQYF
CDR3nt: TGTGCCAGCAGCCCACCGAACGGACAGGGGTACGAGCAGTACTTC
abundance: -
len: 15
v_gene: TRBV7-2
j_gene: TRBJ2-7
d_gene: TRBD1

CDR3aa: CASSPTGVANYEQYF
CDR3nt: TGCGCCAGCAGCCCAACAGGGGTGGCTAACTACGAGCAGTACTTC
abundance: -
len: 15
v_gene: TRBV5-1
j_gene: TRBJ2-7
d_gene: TRBD1

CDR3aa: CASSWPGNTEAFF
CDR3nt: TGTGCCAGCAGCTGGCCGGGGAACACTGAAGCTTTCTTT
abundance: -
len: 13
v_gene: TRBV5-4
j_gene: TRBJ1-1
d_gene: -

CDR3aa: CASSRYWGETQYF
CDR3nt: TGTGCCAGCAGTAGATACTGGGGGGAGACCCAGTACTTC
abundance: once
len: 13
v_gene: TRBV7-3
j_gene: TRBJ2-5
d_gene: -

CDR3aa: CASSIGGTGENEQFF
CDR3nt: TGTGCCAGTAGTATTGGTGGGACAGGGGAAAATGAGCAGTTCTTC
abundance: once
len: 15
v_gene: TRBV19
j_gene: TRBJ2-1
d_gene: TRBD1

CDR3aa: CASSYSSGWETQYF
CDR3nt: TGTGCCAGCAGTTACTCGTCGGGGTGGGAGACCCAGTACTTC
abundance: -
len: 14
v_gene: TRBV6-5
j_gene: TRBJ2-5
d_gene: -

CDR3aa: CASKPSGISYEQYF
CDR3nt: TGCGCCAGCAAGCCTTCTGGGATCTCCTACGAGCAGTACTTC
abundance: -
len: 14
v_gene: TRBV10-2
j_gene: TRBJ2-7
d_gene: -

CDR3aa: CASSPYNQETQYF
CDR3nt: TGTGCCAGCTCACCGTATAATCAAGAGACCCAGTACTTC
abundance: -
len: 13
v_gene: TRBV18
j_gene: TRBJ2-5
d_gene: -